The 19 T cell receptor beta chains presented below share a single source sample, sequenced in a study of immune evolution from preneoplasia to lung adenocarcinoma. Here immunoSEQ multiplex PCR was the method, and the copy in TCRdb shows in-frame clones only, minus some. This sample has 850 or so clones; over 75% occur once, and the top ten carry over 7%. Source material: FFPE tissue from an adenomatous hyperplasia lung lesion. The subset is: atypical adenomatous hyperplasia (AAH), lung preneoplasia. Receptors originate from a person aged 60-79 years with lung adenocarcinoma.

The J gene is TRBJ1-1, the V gene TRBV20-1; D is undetermined. Germline CDR1 and CDR2: DFQATT and SNEGSKA (reference sequence). The CDR3 has 11 residues. CDR3 protein: CSQEMNTEAFF. CDR3 in DNA: TGCAGCCAGGAGATGAACACTGAAGCTTTCTTT.

This clone was seen more than once but under ten times. The chain joins TRBV27 to TRBJ2-7, with no clear D. Trimming stripped 2 bases from V and 0 bases from J, with 5 bases between. Germline loops: CDR1 MNHEY, CDR2 SMNVEV (reference sequence). The CDR3 extends over 13 amino acids. The CDR3 spells CASSLGPSYEQYF. Here the CDR3 DNA reads TGTGCCAGCAGTTTAGGCCCCTCCTACGAGCAGTACTTC.

J is TRBJ2-4 and V is TRBV28; tentatively, D is TRBD1 (6 bases). The V end lost 5 bases, the J end lost 8 bases, and 13 bases lay between the germline ends. Looked up from germline, CDR1 is MDHEN and CDR2 is SYDVKM. The length of the CDR3 is 13 residues. Written as DNA, the CDR3 is TGTGCCAGCAGTCCCCCAAAGGGGGACATTCAGTACTTC. Translated: CASSPPKGDIQYF.

The genes are TRBV28 and TRBJ1-4; the match to TRBD1 covers 7 bases. V trimming: 6 bases; J trimming: 4 bases; junction bases outside the gene matches: 2. This CDR3 comprises 13 residues. In germline, CDR1 is MDHEN, CDR2 SYDVKM. The CDR3 coding sequence is TGTGCCAGCAGAAGACAGGGTAATGAAAAACTGTTTTTT. This gives the protein CASRRQGNEKLFF. Looking up the rest from reference TRBV28 and TRBJ1-4 gives the full variable domain: DVKVTQSSRYLVKRTGEKVFLECVQDMDHENMFWYRQDPGLGLRLIYFSYDVKMKEKGDIPEGYSVSREKKERFSLILESASTNQTSMYLCASRRQGNEKLFFGSGTQLSVL.

This clone was counted between two and nine times. The chain employs TRBV6-5 and TRBJ2-3; D not certain. V lost 0 bases, J lost 4 bases, and 14 bases lay in between. Per the germline V gene, CDR1 is MNHEY and CDR2 is SVGAGI. The CDR3 extends over 16 amino acids. CDR3 bases: TGTGCCAGCAGTTACTCGTTACCCCCAGGAGCAGATACGCAGTATTTT. This encodes CASSYSLPPGADTQYF.

This chain uses TRBV4-1 with TRBJ1-1; the match to TRBD1 covers 9 bases. Looked up from germline, CDR1 is MGHRA and CDR2 is YSYEKL. The CDR3 sequence is 15 residues long. After removal of 0 bases from V and 4 bases from J, the junction contained 3 bases not matched to a gene. CDR3 sequence reads: CASSQEATGGTEAFF. The CDR3 DNA sequence: TGCGCCAGCAGCCAAGAAGCGACAGGGGGCACTGAAGCTTTCTTT.

The rearrangement links TRBV10-1 to TRBJ2-3, with 9 bases matching TRBD2. The CDR3 loop spans 15 amino acids. Germline CDR1 WNHNN, CDR2 SYGVQD (reference sequence). With V trimmed by 5 bases and J by 11 bases, 14 bases remained unmatched. CDR3 loop: CASSNSGTSTGVQYF. The CDR3 DNA follows: TGCGCCAGCAGTAACTCCGGGACTAGCACCGGGGTGCAGTATTTT.

The chain is built from TRBV2 and TRBJ1-4; perhaps TRBD1 as D (5 bases). The length of the CDR3 is 11 residues. Germline CDR1 SNHLY, CDR2 FYNNEI. V lost 5 bases and J 8 bases, leaving 6 bases between the germline ends. The CDR3: CASSQGEKLFF. The CDR3 region has the DNA TGTGCCAGCAGTCAGGGCGAAAAACTGTTTTTT.

The chain uses TRBV27 and TRBJ1-5; no definite D call. The CDR3 is 13 residues long. CDR1 is MNHEY and CDR2 is SMNVEV in the germline V gene (reference sequence). V lost 4 bases and J lost 4, with 8 bases in between. The chain's CDR3 is CASSWSANQPQHF. CDR3 in DNA: TGTGCCAGCAGTTGGTCAGCGAATCAGCCCCAGCATTTT.

V is TRBV19 and J is TRBJ2-3, with 12 nucleotides matching TRBD2. V was clipped by 4 bases and J by 3 bases; unmatched bases: 5. This CDR3 spans 16 amino acids. Germline V gives CDR1 LNHDA, CDR2 SQIVND (reference sequence). CDR3 bases: TGTGCCAGTAGTAGGTCTAGCGGGAGGGCTACAGATACGCAGTATTTT. Its protein product is CASSRSSGRATDTQYF.

About this clone: The junction and the germline gene differ at one end; a read error may be behind it. The chain joins TRBV5-1 to TRBJ1-1, with D maybe TRBD1 (6 bases). The CDR3 runs 14 residues. The germline gives CDR1 SGHRS, CDR2 YFSETQ. In nucleotides, the CDR3 is TGCACCAGCAGCTTGGAGGGGGGAGGGACTGAAGCTTTCTTT. Translating gives CTSSLEGGGTEAFF.

The CDR3 spells CASSGLREQAGETQYF. The CDR3 region has the DNA TGTGCCAGCAGTGGCTTGAGGGAGCAGGCAGGGGAGACCCAGTACTTC. The V gene is TRBV2, the J gene TRBJ2-5; possibly TRBD1 or TRBD2 for D (5 bases each). The CDR3 spans 16 residues. The ends were cut back, 4 bases at V and 5 bases at J, with 20 bases in the middle. Germline CDR1 is SNHLY and CDR2 is FYNNEI. Together with reference TRBV2 and TRBJ2-5, the CDR3 gives the full variable domain: EPEVTQTPSHQVTQMGQEVILRCVPISNHLYFYWYRQILGQKVEFLVSFYNNEISEKSEIFDDQFSVERPDGSNFTLKIRSTKLEDSAMYFCASSGLREQAGETQYFGPGTRLLVL.

The V call is TRBV5-6, the J call TRBJ1-3; D is ambiguous. This CDR3 region has 13 residues. The germline V gene has CDR1 SGHDT and CDR2 YYEEEE. The V end was cut by 5 bases, the J end by 2 bases, with 8 bases between. This CDR3 is CASSRGTGNTIYF. As DNA, the CDR3 is TGTGCCAGCAGTCGAGGGACTGGAAACACCATATATTTT.

V gene TRBV5-6 combines with J gene TRBJ1-4; 7 nucleotides align to TRBD1. CDR1 is SGHDT, CDR2 YYEEEE, per germline. V was pared by 3 bases and J by 4 bases, with 3 bases of the junction left unmatched. CDR3 length: 14 amino acids. The CDR3 nucleotides read TGTGCCAGCAGCTCGACAGGGTTTAATGAAAAACTGTTTTTT. This codes for CASSSTGFNEKLFF.

This rearrangement joins TRBV2 to TRBJ2-7; unclear D gene. Germline V CDR1 and CDR2: SNHLY, FYNNEI. The CDR3 extends over 11 amino acids. Trimming pared 7 bases from V and 7 bases from J, leaving 11 bases between. Here the CDR3 reads CASTVISEQYF. The DNA of the CDR3 is TGTGCCAGCACCGTTATAAGTGAGCAGTACTTC.

The chain links TRBV7-4 to TRBJ1-2, with D unresolved. In germline, CDR1 is SGHVT, CDR2 SQSDAQ. CDR3 length equals 16 residues. Trimming removed 3 bases at V and 4 bases at J, with 18 bases between. The CDR3: CASSLSQARKTYGYTF. The CDR3 nucleotides read TGTGCCAGCAGCTTGAGCCAAGCTCGAAAGACCTATGGCTACACCTTC. Variable domain in full (rest from reference TRBV7-4 and TRBJ1-2): GAGVSQSPRYKVAKRGRDVALRCDSISGHVTLYWYRQTLGQGSEVLTYSQSDAQRDKSGRPSGRFSAERPERSVSTLKIQRTEQGDSAVYLCASSLSQARKTYGYTFGSGTRLTVV.

The V and J genes are TRBV25-1 and TRBJ1-5; tentatively, D is TRBD1 (5 bases). The ends were cut back, 6 bases at V and 0 bases at J, with 15 bases in the middle. The length of the CDR3 is 16 residues. In germline, CDR1 is MGHDK, CDR2 SYGVNS. The chain's CDR3 is CASRRLDSNSNQPQHF. In DNA form, the CDR3 reads TGTGCCAGCAGAAGGCTCGACAGTAATAGCAATCAGCCCCAGCATTTT.

This chain links TRBV28 with TRBJ2-7, with 9 bases aligning to TRBD1. The CDR3 spans 14 residues. Trimming took 5 bases from V and 1 from J; bases not matched to a gene: 3. Germline CDR1 is MDHEN and CDR2 is SYDVKM. For the CDR3, the DNA is TGTGCCAGCAGTCGGGACAGGGCATCCTACGAGCAGTACTTC. Translating gives CASSRDRASYEQYF. Full variable domain (outside the CDR3, taken from reference TRBV28 and TRBJ2-7): DVKVTQSSRYLVKRTGEKVFLECVQDMDHENMFWYRQDPGLGLRLIYFSYDVKMKEKGDIPEGYSVSREKKERFSLILESASTNQTSMYLCASSRDRASYEQYFGPGTRLTVT.

The genes are TRBV11-3 and TRBJ2-7; D not certain. Germline assignment: CDR1 SGHNT and CDR2 YENEEA. This CDR3 has 13 amino acids. V was shortened by 5 bases and J by 6 bases, with 14 bases between the two germline ends. CDR3 bases: TGTGCCAGCAGCCCCTCTCGCAAGGGCGAGCAGTACTTC. Protein sequence: CASSPSRKGEQYF.